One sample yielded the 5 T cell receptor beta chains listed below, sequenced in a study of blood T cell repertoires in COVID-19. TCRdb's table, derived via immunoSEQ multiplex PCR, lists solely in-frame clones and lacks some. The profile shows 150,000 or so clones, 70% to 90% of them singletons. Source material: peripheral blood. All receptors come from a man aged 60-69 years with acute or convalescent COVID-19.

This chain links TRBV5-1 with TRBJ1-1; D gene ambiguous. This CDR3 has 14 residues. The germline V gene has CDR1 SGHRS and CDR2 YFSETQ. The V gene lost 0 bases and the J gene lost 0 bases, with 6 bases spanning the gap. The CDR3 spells CASSLAQLNTEAFF. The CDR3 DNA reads TGCGCCAGCAGCTTGGCCCAGTTGAACACTGAAGCTTTCTTT.

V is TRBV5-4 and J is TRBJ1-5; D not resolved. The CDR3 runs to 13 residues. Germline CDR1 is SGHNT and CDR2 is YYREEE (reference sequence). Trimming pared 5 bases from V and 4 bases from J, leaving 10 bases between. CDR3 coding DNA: TGTGCCAGCAGTTCAGATCATAATCAGCCCCAGCATTTT. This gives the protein CASSSDHNQPQHF. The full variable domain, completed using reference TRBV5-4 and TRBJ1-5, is ETGVTQSPTHLIKTRGQQVTLRCSSQSGHNTVSWYQQALGQGPQFIFQYYREEENGRGNFPPRFSGLQFPNYSSELNVNALELDDSALYLCASSSDHNQPQHFGDGTRLSIL.

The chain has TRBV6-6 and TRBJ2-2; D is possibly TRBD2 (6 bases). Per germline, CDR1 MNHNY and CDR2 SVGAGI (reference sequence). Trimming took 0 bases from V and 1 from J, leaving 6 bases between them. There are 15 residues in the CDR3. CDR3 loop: CASSYSGGNTGELFF. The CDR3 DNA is TGTGCCAGCAGTTACTCGGGGGGGAACACCGGGGAGCTGTTTTTT.

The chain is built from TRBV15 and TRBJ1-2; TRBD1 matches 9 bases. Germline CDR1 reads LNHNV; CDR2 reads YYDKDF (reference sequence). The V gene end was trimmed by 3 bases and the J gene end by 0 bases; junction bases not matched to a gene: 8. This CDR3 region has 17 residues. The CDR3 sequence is CATSSLWTGDPNYGYTF. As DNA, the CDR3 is TGTGCCACCAGCAGCCTATGGACAGGGGACCCTAACTATGGCTACACCTTC.

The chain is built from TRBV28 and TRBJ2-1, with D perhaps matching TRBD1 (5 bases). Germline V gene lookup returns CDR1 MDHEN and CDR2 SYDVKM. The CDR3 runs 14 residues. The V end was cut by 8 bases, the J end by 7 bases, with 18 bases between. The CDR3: CASEFMGRPNEQFF. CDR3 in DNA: TGTGCCAGCGAGTTTATGGGGCGGCCAAATGAGCAGTTCTTC.